This T cell receptor beta chain was identified during a study of cytomegalovirus exposure and HLA in healthy donors. As for the study in general: Earlier, 110 million or so unique TCR beta sequences were recovered from about 179 million T cells by an analysis. Study-level results: Researchers counted roughly 150 TCR beta chains as cytomegalovirus-associated. The authors confirmed in vitro that a few CMV-associated chains were specific for CMV antigens.

V shed 1 base and J shed 2 bases, with 14 bases lying between them. CDR1 is SGHDN, CDR2 FVKESK, per germline. The CDR3 is made up of 16 amino acids. The study ran its PCR with 60 Vbeta and 13 Jbeta primers. Measured with immunoSEQ multiplex PCR; TCRdb has only the in-frame clones, and not every one. The data contain 40,000 to 45,000 clones, about nine tenths of them singletons. This clone has just one count. Its cognate antigen is unknown. The TCR sequence derives from a woman aged 40 to 50 in good health and CMV-seropositive. Sequenced input: PBMCs. The V call is TRBV14, the J call TRBJ2-5; tentatively, D is TRBD1 (5 bases). CDR3 residues: CASSQVARPGQETQYF. The DNA of the CDR3 is TGTGCCAGCAGCCAAGTGGCCCGCCCAGGGCAAGAGACCCAGTACTTC.